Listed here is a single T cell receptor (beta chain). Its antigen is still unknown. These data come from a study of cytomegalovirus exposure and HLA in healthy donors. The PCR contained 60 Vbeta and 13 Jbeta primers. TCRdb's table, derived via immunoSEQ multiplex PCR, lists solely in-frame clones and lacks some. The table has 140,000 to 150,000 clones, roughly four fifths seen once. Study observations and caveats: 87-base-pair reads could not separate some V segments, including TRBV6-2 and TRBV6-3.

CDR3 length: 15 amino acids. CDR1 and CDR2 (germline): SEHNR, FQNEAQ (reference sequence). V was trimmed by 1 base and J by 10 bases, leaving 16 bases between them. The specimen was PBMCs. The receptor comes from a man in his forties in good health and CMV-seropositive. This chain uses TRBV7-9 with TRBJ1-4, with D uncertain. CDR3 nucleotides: TGTGCCAGCAGCTTAGTACAGTCTACTTTCAGAAAACTGTTTTTT. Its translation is CASSLVQSTFRKLFF. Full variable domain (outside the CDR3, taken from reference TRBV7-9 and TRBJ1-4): DTGVSQNPRHKITKRGQNVTFRCDPISEHNRLYWYRQTLGQGPEFLTYFQNEAQLEKSRLLSDRFSAERPKGSFSTLEIQRTEQGDSAMYLCASSLVQSTFRKLFFGSGTQLSVL.